The 20 T cell receptor beta chains below come from one sample, sequenced in a study of CD8 T cells in ankylosing spondylitis. A single record per CDR3 protein comes from TCRdb applying MiXCR to the 5' RACE reads. This table has fewer than 250,000 distinct CDR3 sequences, roughly 10% appearing once. The specimen was blood, either unsorted or a sorted T cell fraction (not recorded which). These receptors originate from a male donor with ankylosing spondylitis or in good health (not recorded which).

This clonotype was seen at least ten times. The CDR3 loop reads CASSYSVLAGGSSYNEQFF. The DNA of the CDR3 is TGTGCCAGCAGTTACTCGGTACTAGCGGGAGGGAGCTCCTACAATGAGCAGTTCTTC. The chain is built from TRBV6-5 and TRBJ2-1, with 13 positions matching TRBD2. Germline CDR1 reads MNHEY; CDR2 reads SVGAGI. The CDR3 has 19 residues. The V and J ends lost 0 bases and 0 bases, in that order; junction bases with no gene match: 5.

The chain is built from TRBV21-1 and TRBJ2-4; the D segment call TRBD1 is taken from the table without a DNA check. TRBV21-1 is an annotated pseudogene. This CDR3 contains 17 residues. CDR3 residues: CASSIDGTVLAKNIQYF. CDR3 nucleotide sequence: TGTGCCAGCAGCATAGATGGGACAGTACTAGCCAAAAACATTCAGTACTTC.

The chain recombines TRBV7-2 with TRBJ1-2; 7 bases are shared with TRBD1. The CDR3 spans 15 residues. Germline V gene lookup returns CDR1 SGHTA and CDR2 FQGNSA. J was trimmed by 3 bases and V by 2 bases; bases with no gene match: 6. For the CDR3, the DNA is TGTGCCAGCAGCTTAAGACAGGGAGGGGACTATGGCTACACCTTC. It specifies CASSLRQGGDYGYTF.

The chain has TRBV7-9 and TRBJ2-7, with D perhaps matching TRBD1 (6 bases). This CDR3 is built from 14 residues. Germline V gives CDR1 SEHNR, CDR2 FQNEAQ (reference sequence). Trimming took off 3 bases at V and 5 bases at J, with 14 bases between the two ends. The CDR3 coding sequence is TGTGCCAGCAGCTTGAGAGCCACAGGGAACGAGCAGTACTTC. This encodes CASSLRATGNEQYF.

There are a few counts of this clonotype. V gene TRBV7-7 combines with J gene TRBJ2-1; D may be TRBD1 (5 bases). Germline V gene data show CDR1 as SSHAT and CDR2 as FNYEAQ (reference sequence). This CDR3 has 13 residues. Trimming took 5 bases from V and 6 from J, leaving 11 bases between them. This chain's CDR3 is CASSAMGLNEQFF. The CDR3 DNA follows: TGTGCCAGCAGCGCCATGGGGCTCAATGAGCAGTTCTTC.

This clonotype was detected ten times or more. The V and J genes are TRBV4-1 and TRBJ2-5; 10 bases fit TRBD2. Per germline, CDR1 MGHRA and CDR2 YSYEKL. V shed 0 bases and J 0 bases; nucleotides not matched to a gene: 1. The CDR3 length is 16 residues. In DNA, the CDR3 is TGCGCCAGCAGCCAAGAGACTAGCGGGTACCAAGAGACCCAGTACTTC. This gives the protein CASSQETSGYQETQYF.

This clonotype came up many times. This chain connects TRBV20-1 to TRBJ1-1; tentative D call: TRBD1 (5 bases). The ends were cut back, 3 bases at V and 11 bases at J, with 25 bases in the middle. This CDR3 spans 15 amino acids. CDR1 is DFQATT and CDR2 is SNEGSKA in the germline V gene (reference sequence). This chain's CDR3 is CSASVPTAVFSGAFF. The CDR3 bases are TGCAGTGCTAGCGTCCCGACAGCCGTATTCTCCGGGGCTTTCTTT.

The rearrangement uses TRBV7-6 and TRBJ1-1, with 7 bases lining up with TRBD1. Germline loops: CDR1 SGHVS, CDR2 FNYEAQ. Trimming removed 1 base from V and 4 bases from J; junction bases left unmatched: 3. This CDR3 spans 14 amino acids. The CDR3 region has the DNA TGTGCCAGCAGCTTAGAAGCAGGGGGCACTGAAGCTTTCTTT. It translates to CASSLEAGGTEAFF.

This clonotype was recorded at least ten times. V usage is TRBV27 and J usage is TRBJ2-7, with D hard to call. V lost 3 bases and J lost 3, with 15 bases in between. Per germline, CDR1 MNHEY and CDR2 SMNVEV (reference sequence). This CDR3 has 15 residues. The CDR3 here is CASSFSLSDRYEQYF. The CDR3, as DNA: TGTGCCAGCAGTTTCTCCCTGTCGGACCGCTACGAGCAGTACTTC.

In its sample, this clonotype was seen many times. This chain joins TRBV3-1 and TRBJ1-2; D not resolved. The V gene's germline CDR1 is LGHDT and CDR2 YNNKEL (reference sequence). The CDR3 has 13 amino acids. The V end was cut by 4 bases, the J end by 4 bases, with 10 bases between. CDR3 region: CASSPTGAYGYTF. The CDR3 region has the DNA TGTGCCAGCAGCCCCACGGGAGCCTATGGCTACACCTTC. Drawing the rest from reference TRBV3-1 and TRBJ1-2, the complete variable domain is DTAVSQTPKYLVTQMGNDKSIKCEQNLGHDTMYWYKQDSKKFLKIMFSYNNKELIINETVPNRFSPKSPDKAHLNLHINSLELGDSAVYFCASSPTGAYGYTFGSGTRLTVV.

This clonotype has a count of ten or more. The chain couples TRBV7-7 to TRBJ2-2; the match to TRBD2 covers 8 bases. Trimming at V came to 5 bases and at J to 3 bases, leaving 11 bases not matched to a gene. The CDR3 consists of 17 residues. Germline loops: CDR1 SSHAT, CDR2 FNYEAQ (reference sequence). CDR3 DNA: TGTGCCAGCAGCCCTCGTGGTAGCGGGGCCCACACCGGGGAGCTGTTTTTT. Protein sequence: CASSPRGSGAHTGELFF.

In this sample, this clonotype turned up many times. Here the CDR3 DNA reads TGTGCCAGCAGCCGGGACAGGGGGGCCCACGAGCAGTACTTC. The encoded protein is CASSRDRGAHEQYF. This chain connects TRBV6-1 to TRBJ2-7; 11 bases line up with TRBD1. V shed 6 bases and J 5 bases; nucleotides not matched to a gene: 6. Germline CDR1 reads MNHNS; CDR2 reads SASEGT. The CDR3 runs 14 residues.

This clonotype has at least ten counts. The chain recombines TRBV10-3 with TRBJ2-5; D may be TRBD1 or TRBD2 (5 bases each). Trimming left V 6 bases short and J 1 base short, with 15 bases between. Germline V gene lookup returns CDR1 ENHRY and CDR2 SYGVKD. The CDR3 is 15 residues long. In nucleotides, the CDR3 is TGTGCCATCAGCCCACGGGACGGTATCCAAGAGACCCAGTACTTC. This sequence encodes CAISPRDGIQETQYF.

The V gene is TRBV20-1, the J gene TRBJ1-5, with D perhaps matching TRBD1 (5 bases). The CDR3 covers 12 residues. Trimming stripped 6 bases from V and 6 bases from J, with 12 bases between. Germline V gene data show CDR1 as DFQATT and CDR2 as SNEGSKA (reference sequence). CDR3 sequence reads: CSAILQGQPQHF. CDR3 in DNA: TGCAGTGCCATTCTTCAGGGTCAGCCCCAGCATTTT.

This clonotype was seen many times. CDR3 residues: CASSLGPGAGQPQHF. The CDR3 DNA follows: TGTGCCAGCAGCTTAGGGCCCGGCGCGGGTCAGCCCCAGCATTTT. The chain carries TRBV7-2 and TRBJ1-5; D ambiguous. The V end lost 1 base, the J end lost 6 bases, and 13 bases lay between the germline ends. Germline CDR1 is SGHTA and CDR2 is FQGNSA. The CDR3 covers 15 residues. Full variable domain (outside the CDR3, taken from reference TRBV7-2 and TRBJ1-5): GAGVSQSPSNKVTEKGKDVELRCDPISGHTALYWYRQSLGQGLEFLIYFQGNSAPDKSGLPSDRFSAERTGGSVSTLTIQRTQQEDSAVYLCASSLGPGAGQPQHFGDGTRLSIL.

This clonotype appeared many times. This chain joins TRBV7-2 and TRBJ1-1, with no clear D. Germline V gene lookup returns CDR1 SGHTA and CDR2 FQGNSA. Trimming removed 4 bases at V and 4 bases at J, with 10 bases between. The CDR3 length is 13 residues. CDR3 bases: TGTGCCAGCAGCTCTACGGCGGTCACTGAAGCTTTCTTT. Protein: CASSSTAVTEAFF.

This clonotype was detected only a few times. The CDR3 nucleotides are TGTGCCAGCAGCTTAGGCCCGGGACAGGGGGCGACCGGAAACACCATATATTTT. Protein: CASSLGPGQGATGNTIYF. V gene TRBV11-1 combines with J gene TRBJ1-3; 12 positions agree with TRBD1. Unmatched junction bases numbered 8, after V lost 1 base and J lost 4 bases. In germline, CDR1 is SGHAT, CDR2 FQDESV (reference sequence). The CDR3 is 18 amino acids.

This clonotype has a count of ten or more. This sequence joins TRBV4-1 and TRBJ2-3; no reliable D call. The germline V gene encodes CDR1 MGHRA and CDR2 YSYEKL. The V end lost 1 base, the J end lost 0 bases, and 11 bases lay between the germline ends. The CDR3 totals 16 residues. The CDR3 region is CASSQVLEKSTDTQYF. The DNA for the CDR3 is TGCGCCAGCAGCCAAGTCCTGGAGAAAAGCACAGATACGCAGTATTTT.

This clonotype has ten or more counts. The J gene is TRBJ2-7, the V gene TRBV10-3; a weak D match, TRBD2 (5 bases). The CDR3 has 13 residues. Trimming took off 8 bases at V and 0 bases at J, with 11 bases between the two ends. Germline CDR1 ENHRY, CDR2 SYGVKD. CDR3 in amino acids: CAIGESSSYEQYF. The CDR3 DNA follows: TGTGCCATCGGGGAGTCTTCCTCCTACGAGCAGTACTTC.

This clonotype has ten or more counts. This sequence joins TRBV10-2 and TRBJ2-5, with 11 bases fitting TRBD2. V was pared by 4 bases and J by 2 bases, with 3 bases of the junction left unmatched. The CDR3 length is 15 residues. Germline CDR1 reads WSHSY; CDR2 reads SAAADI. The CDR3 region is CASSATSGNQETQYF. Here the CDR3 DNA reads TGCGCCAGCAGTGCGACTAGCGGGAATCAAGAGACCCAGTACTTC.